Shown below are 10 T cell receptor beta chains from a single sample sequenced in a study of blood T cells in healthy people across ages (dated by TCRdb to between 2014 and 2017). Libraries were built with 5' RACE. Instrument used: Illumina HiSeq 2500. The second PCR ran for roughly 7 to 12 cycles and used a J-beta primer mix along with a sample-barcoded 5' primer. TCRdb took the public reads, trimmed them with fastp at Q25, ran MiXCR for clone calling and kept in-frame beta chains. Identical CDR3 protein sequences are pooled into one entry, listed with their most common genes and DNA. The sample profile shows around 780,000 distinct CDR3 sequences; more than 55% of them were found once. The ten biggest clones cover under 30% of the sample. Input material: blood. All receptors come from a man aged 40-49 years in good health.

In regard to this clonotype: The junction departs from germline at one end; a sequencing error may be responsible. CDR3 sequence reads: CASSLRGNYNGQFF. The CDR3 coding sequence is TGTGCCAGCAGCTTACGGGGGAACTACAATGGGCAGTTCTTC. The rearrangement links TRBV7-2 to TRBJ2-1; TRBD2 might be the D (6 bases). Germline assignment: CDR1 SGHTA and CDR2 FQGNSA. The CDR3 length is 14 residues.

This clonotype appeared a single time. This CDR3 is CASSLAGDYSYEQYF. DNA for the CDR3: TGTGCCAGCAGCTTAGCTGGGGACTATTCCTACGAGCAGTACTTC. This chain joins TRBV7-2 and TRBJ2-7, with 7 bases identical to TRBD2. CDR1 is SGHTA, CDR2 FQGNSA, per germline. The CDR3 consists of 15 residues. V trimming: 0 bases; J trimming: 1 base; junction bases outside the gene matches: 3.

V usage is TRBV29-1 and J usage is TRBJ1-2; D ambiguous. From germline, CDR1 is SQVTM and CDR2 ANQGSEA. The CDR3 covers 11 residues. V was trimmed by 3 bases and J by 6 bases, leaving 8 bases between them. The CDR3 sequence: CSVERNDGYTF. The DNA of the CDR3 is TGCAGCGTTGAGAGGAACGATGGCTACACCTTC.

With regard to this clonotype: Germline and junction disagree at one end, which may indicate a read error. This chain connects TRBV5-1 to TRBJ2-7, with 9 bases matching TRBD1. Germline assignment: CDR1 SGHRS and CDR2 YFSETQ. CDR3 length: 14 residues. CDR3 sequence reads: CASSRTGGSNEQYF. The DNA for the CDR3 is TGCGCCAGCAGCCGAACAGGGGGCTCCAACGAGCAGTACTTC.

The CDR3 here is CASSLPGRGRSTGELFF. CDR3 DNA sequence: TGTGCCAGCAGTCTCCCGGGCCGGGGGCGATCCACCGGGGAGCTGTTTTTT. The J gene is TRBJ2-2, the V gene TRBV12-3 or TRBV12-4; D is tentatively TRBD1 or TRBD2 (6 bases each). The V gene lost 5 bases and the J gene lost 4 bases, with 20 bases spanning the gap. This CDR3 is 17 amino acids long.

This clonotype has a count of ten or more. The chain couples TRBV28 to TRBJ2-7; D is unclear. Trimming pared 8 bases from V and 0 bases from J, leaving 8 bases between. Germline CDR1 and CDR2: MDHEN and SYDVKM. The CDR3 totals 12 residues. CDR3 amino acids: CASATSSYEQYF. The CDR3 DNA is TGTGCCAGCGCGACCAGCTCCTACGAGCAGTACTTC.

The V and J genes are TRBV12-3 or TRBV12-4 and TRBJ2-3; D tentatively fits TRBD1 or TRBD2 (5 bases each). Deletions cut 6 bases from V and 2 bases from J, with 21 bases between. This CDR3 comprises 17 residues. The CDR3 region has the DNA TGTGCCAGCAGCCGAGTCCCACTAGGGGTTTCCACAGATACGCAGTATTTT. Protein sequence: CASSRVPLGVSTDTQYF.

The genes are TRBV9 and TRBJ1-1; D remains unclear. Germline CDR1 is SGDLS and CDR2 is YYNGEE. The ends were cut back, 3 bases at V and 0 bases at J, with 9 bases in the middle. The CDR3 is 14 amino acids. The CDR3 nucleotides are TGTGCCAGCAGCGGCGACACTTTGAACACTGAAGCTTTCTTT. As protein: CASSGDTLNTEAFF.

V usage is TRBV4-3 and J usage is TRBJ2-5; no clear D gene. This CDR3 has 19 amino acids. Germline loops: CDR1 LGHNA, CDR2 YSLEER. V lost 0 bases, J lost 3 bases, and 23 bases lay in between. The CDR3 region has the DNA TGCGCCAGCAGCCAAGATTCTTGGGCTACACTCTATTGTGAAGAGACCCAGTACTTC. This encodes CASSQDSWATLYCEETQYF.

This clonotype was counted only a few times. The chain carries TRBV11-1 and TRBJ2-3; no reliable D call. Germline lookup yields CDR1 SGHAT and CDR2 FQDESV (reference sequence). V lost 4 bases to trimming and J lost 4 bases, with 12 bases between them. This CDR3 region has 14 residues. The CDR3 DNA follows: TGTGCCAGCAGCTATGACACTAAACCAGATACGCAGTATTTT. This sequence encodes CASSYDTKPDTQYF.